Given below is one T cell receptor (beta chain) in context. Antigen: not known. The data were produced by immunoSEQ multiplex PCR, yet TCRdb's version contains in-frame clones alone and is incomplete. The sample carries around 150,000 clones, roughly nine tenths recorded once. The sample belongs to a study of cytomegalovirus exposure and HLA in healthy donors. About the study: The use of the same platform for the 130 or so validation repertoires and the roughly 680 first-cohort repertoires was reported by a later analysis.

General study results and limits: The classifier reportedly diagnosed cytomegalovirus status with high specificity and sensitivity. Cytomegalovirus association was assigned to around 150 TCR beta chains.

Separate from the roughly 700-subject first cohort was the approximately 120-subject validation cohort, to which the donors belonged. The sample taken for sequencing was PBMCs. The receptor was derived from a man aged 18 to 30 in good health and CMV-seropositive.

CDR3 nucleotides: TGTGCCAGCAGTTCTGGACTAGCGGGTTACAATGAGCAGTTCTTC. Amino acid sequence: CASSSGLAGYNEQFF. The J gene is TRBJ2-1, the V gene TRBV4-2; TRBD2 aligns across 11 bases. This CDR3 comprises 15 residues. From germline, CDR1 is LGHNA and CDR2 YNFKEQ. V shed 6 bases and J 4 bases; nucleotides not matched to a gene: 5.